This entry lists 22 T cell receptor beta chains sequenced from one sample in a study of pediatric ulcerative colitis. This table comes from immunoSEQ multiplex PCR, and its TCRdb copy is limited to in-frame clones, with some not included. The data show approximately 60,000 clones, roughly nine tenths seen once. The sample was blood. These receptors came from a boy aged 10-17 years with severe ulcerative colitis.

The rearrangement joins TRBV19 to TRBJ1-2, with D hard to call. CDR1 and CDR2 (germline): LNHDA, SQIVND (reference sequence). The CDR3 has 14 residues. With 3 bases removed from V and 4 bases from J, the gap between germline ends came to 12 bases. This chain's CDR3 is CASSMDEGVYGYTF. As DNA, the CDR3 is TGTGCCAGTAGTATGGATGAGGGTGTCTATGGCTACACCTTC.

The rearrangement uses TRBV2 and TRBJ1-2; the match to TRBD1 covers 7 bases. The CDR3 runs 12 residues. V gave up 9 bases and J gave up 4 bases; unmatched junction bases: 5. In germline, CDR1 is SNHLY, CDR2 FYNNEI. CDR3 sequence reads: CARGTEPYGYTF. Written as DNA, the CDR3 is TGTGCCAGGGGGACAGAACCCTATGGCTACACCTTC.

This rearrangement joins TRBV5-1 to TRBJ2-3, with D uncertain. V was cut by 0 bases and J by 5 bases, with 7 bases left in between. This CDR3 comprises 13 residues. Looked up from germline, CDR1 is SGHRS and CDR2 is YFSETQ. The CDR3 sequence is CASSLAPRDTQYF. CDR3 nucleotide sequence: TGCGCCAGCAGCTTGGCTCCCCGAGATACGCAGTATTTT. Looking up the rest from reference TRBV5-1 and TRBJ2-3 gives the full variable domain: KAGVTQTPRYLIKTRGQQVTLSCSPISGHRSVSWYQQTPGQGLQFLFEYFSETQRNKGNFPGRFSGRQFSNSRSEMNVSTLELGDSALYLCASSLAPRDTQYFGPGTRLTVL.

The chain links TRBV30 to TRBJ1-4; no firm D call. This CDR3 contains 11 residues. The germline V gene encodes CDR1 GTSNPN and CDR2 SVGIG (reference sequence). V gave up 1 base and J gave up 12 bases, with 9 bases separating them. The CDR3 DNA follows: TGTGCCTGGAGTGGGAACAAGGAACTGTTTTTT. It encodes CAWSGNKELFF. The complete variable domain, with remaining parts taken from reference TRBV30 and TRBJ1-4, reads SQTIHQWPATLVQPVGSPLSLECTVEGTSNPNLYWYRQAAGRGLQLLFYSVGIGQISSEVPQNLSASRPQDRQFILSSKKLLLSDSGFYLCAWSGNKELFFGSGTQLSVL.

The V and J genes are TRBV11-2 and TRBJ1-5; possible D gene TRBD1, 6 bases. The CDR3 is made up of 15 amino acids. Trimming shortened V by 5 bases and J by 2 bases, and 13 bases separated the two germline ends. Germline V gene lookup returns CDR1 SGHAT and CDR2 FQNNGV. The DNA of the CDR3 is TGTGCCAGCAGCCCACAGGGCTGGGGCAATCAGCCCCAGCATTTT. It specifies CASSPQGWGNQPQHF. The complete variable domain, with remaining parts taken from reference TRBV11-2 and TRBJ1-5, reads EAGVAQSPRYKIIEKRQSVAFWCNPISGHATLYWYQQILGQGPKLLIQFQNNGVVDDSQLPKDRFSAERLKGVDSTLKIQPAKLEDSAVYLCASSPQGWGNQPQHFGDGTRLSIL.

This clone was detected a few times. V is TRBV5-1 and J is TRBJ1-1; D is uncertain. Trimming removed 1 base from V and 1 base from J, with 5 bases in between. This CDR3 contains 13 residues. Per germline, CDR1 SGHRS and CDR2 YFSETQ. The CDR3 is CASSLMENTEAFF. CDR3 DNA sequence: TGCGCCAGCAGCTTGATGGAGAACACTGAAGCTTTCTTT.

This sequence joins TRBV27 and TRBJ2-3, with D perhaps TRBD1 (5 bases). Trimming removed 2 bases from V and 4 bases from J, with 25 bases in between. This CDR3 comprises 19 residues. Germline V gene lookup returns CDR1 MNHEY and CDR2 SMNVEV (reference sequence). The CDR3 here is CASSLESRGSRPRADTQYF. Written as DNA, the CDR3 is TGTGCCAGCAGTTTAGAATCACGAGGCTCCCGGCCCAGGGCAGATACGCAGTATTTT.

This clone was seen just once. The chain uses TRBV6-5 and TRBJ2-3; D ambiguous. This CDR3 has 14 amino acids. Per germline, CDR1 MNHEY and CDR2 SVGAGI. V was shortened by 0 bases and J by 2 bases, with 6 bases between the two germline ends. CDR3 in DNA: TGTGCCAGCAGTTACTCCGGTCCCACAGATACGCAGTATTTT. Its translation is CASSYSGPTDTQYF.

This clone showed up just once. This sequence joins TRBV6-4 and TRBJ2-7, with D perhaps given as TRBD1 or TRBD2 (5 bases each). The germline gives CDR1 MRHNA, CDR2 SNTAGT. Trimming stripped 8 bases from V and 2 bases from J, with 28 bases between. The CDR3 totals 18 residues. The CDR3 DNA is TGTGCCAGCCCTCGCCCACAGGAAACCGGGACCTCTACCTACGAGCAGTACTTC. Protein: CASPRPQETGTSTYEQYF.

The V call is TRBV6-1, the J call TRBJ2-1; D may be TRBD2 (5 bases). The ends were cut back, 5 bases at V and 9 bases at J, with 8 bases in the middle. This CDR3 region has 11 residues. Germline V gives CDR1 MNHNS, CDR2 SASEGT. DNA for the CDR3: TGTGCCAGCAGTAGGCTAGCTGAGCAGTTCTTC. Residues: CASSRLAEQFF.

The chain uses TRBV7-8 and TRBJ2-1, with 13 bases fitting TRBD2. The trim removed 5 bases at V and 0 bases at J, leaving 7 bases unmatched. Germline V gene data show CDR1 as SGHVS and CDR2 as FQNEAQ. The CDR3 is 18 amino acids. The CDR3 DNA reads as TGTGCCAGCAGCCTCGATGGACTAGCGGGAGACTCCTACAATGAGCAGTTCTTC. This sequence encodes CASSLDGLAGDSYNEQFF.

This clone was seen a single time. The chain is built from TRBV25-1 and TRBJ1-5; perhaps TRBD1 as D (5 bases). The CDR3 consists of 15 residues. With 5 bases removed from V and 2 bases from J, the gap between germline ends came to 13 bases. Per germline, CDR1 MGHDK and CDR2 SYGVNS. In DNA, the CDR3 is TGTGCCAGCAGTTCCGGCGGGGCGGGCAATCAGCCCCAGCATTTT. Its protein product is CASSSGGAGNQPQHF.

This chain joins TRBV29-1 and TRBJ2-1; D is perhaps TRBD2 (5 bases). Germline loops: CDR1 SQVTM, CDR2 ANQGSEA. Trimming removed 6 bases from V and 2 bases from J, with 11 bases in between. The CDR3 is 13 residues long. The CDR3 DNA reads TGCAGCGTCGACGCCGGGGCCTACAATGAGCAGTTCTTC. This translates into CSVDAGAYNEQFF.

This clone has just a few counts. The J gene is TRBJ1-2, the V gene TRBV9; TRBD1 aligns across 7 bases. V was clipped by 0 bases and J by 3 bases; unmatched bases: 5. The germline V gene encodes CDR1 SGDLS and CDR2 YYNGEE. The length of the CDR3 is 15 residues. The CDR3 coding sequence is TGTGCCAGCAGCGTAGCTACCACAGGGGACTATGGCTACACCTTC. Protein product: CASSVATTGDYGYTF.

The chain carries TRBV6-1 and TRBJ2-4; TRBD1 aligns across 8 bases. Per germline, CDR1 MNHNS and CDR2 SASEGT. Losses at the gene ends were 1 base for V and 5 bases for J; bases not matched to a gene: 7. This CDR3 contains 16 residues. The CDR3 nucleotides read TGTGCCAGCAGTGAAGGGGCAGGGGGCGTTGAAAACATTCAGTACTTC. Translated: CASSEGAGGVENIQYF.

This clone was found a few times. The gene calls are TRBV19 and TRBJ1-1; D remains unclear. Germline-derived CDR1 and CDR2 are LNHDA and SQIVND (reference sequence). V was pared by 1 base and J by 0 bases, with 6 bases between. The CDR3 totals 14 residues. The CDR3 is CASSIARMNTEAFF. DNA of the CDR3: TGTGCCAGTAGTATAGCCCGGATGAACACTGAAGCTTTCTTT.

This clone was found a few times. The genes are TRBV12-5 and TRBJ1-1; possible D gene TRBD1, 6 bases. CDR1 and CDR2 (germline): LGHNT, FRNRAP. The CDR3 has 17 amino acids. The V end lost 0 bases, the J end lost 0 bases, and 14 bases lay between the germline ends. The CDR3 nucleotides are TGTGCTAGTGGTTTGGTACTTGGAGGGACATTGAACACTGAAGCTTTCTTT. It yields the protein CASGLVLGGTLNTEAFF.

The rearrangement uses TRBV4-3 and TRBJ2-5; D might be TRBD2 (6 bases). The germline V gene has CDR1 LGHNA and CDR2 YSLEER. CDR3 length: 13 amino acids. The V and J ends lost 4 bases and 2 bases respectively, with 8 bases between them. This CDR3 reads CASSLGLQETQYF. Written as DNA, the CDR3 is TGCGCCAGCAGCCTGGGACTGCAAGAGACCCAGTACTTC.

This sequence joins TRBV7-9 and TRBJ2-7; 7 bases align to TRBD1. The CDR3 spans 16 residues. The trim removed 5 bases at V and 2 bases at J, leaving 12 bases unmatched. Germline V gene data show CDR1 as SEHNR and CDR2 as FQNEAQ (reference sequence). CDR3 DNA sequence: TGTGCCAGCAGCCCCCCCGGGACAGCGTCAACCTACGAGCAGTACTTC. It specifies CASSPPGTASTYEQYF.

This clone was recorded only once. The CDR3 DNA follows: TGTGCCAGTAGGACAGGGTTTAACTATGGCTACACCTTC. Amino acid sequence: CASRTGFNYGYTF. The chain links TRBV19 to TRBJ1-2, with 7 positions matching TRBD1. The germline V gene encodes CDR1 LNHDA and CDR2 SQIVND (reference sequence). J lost 1 base, V lost 6 bases, and 2 bases had no gene match. CDR3 length equals 13 residues.

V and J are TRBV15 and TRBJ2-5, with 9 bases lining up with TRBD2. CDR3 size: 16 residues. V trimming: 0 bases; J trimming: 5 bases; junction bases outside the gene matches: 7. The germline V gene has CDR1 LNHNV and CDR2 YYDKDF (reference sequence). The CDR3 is CATSRDSGGRGETQYF. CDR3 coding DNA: TGTGCCACCAGCAGAGATTCAGGCGGGAGGGGTGAGACCCAGTACTTC.

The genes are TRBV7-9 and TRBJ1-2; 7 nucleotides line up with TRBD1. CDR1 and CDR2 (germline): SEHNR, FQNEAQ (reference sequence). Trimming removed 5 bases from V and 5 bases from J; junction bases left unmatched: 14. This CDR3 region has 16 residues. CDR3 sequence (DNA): TGTGCCAGCAGCCAATCGACAGGGATTGAGCTTTATGGCTACACCTTC. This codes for CASSQSTGIELYGYTF.